Listed here is a single T cell receptor beta chain. Its antigen is currently not known. Qualities for individual bases were not recorded, and no much larger clone is one base off. A library made for alpha chains picked up this beta chain off target, so its size means little. Reading the label with the study, this specimen's time point is: sample taken at primary tumor resection. Donors were about 70 patients with early-stage, untreated non-small cell lung cancer from the lung TRACERx cohort. Without any cell sorting, TCR sequencing was performed on whole RNA extracted either from tumor and nontumor lung tissue or from cryopreserved PBMC samples. Patients were selected for TCR sequencing only if sufficient RNA was available from at least two tumor regions. Tumor and adjacent nontumor lung specimens were reviewed by a lung pathologist before selection. The source of the sample is a study of spatial heterogeneity in lung cancer (dated by TCRdb to between 2019 and 2020). Turning to the overall study: Beta-chain transcripts were consistently detected in greater numbers than alpha-chain transcripts, which likely reflects a higher abundance of beta-chain transcripts. A strong correlation was found between TCR transcript counts in tumor regions and a T cell transcriptional module score from matched bulk RNA-seq. In the raw uncorrected reads, each unique combination of TCR and UMI appeared more than ten times on average. The study quantitatively compared TCR alpha and beta repertoires across multiple tumor regions, matched nontumor lung and blood in non-small cell lung cancer. Nonsynonymous mutation counts, determined by whole-exome sequencing of tumor tissue, were related to features of the TCR repertoire. Both alpha and beta chains were TCR-sequenced in approximately 200 tumor regions, about 64 matched nontumor lung samples and roughly 54 PBMC samples obtained at surgery.

The CDR3 runs 15 residues from the cysteine to the phenylalanine. Only the CDR3 part of the read is kept: 45 bases, read in frame from the first base. The germline V end is reduced by 1 base and the J end by 7 bases; junction bases left unmatched: 4. CDR1 and CDR2 were assigned from the germline V gene as KGHSH and LQKENI. Preparation of the library involved 5' RACE. TCRdb records NextSeq 500 as the sequencer. In the TCR library protocol, a unique molecular identifier was attached to each TCR cDNA molecule so that PCR and sequencing errors could be corrected. On the study's bioinformatics: Decombinator tools were used for TCR identification, UMI-based error correction and CDR3 extraction. TCRs above a frequency of 2 per 1,000, corresponding to the top 1% of the tumor frequency distribution, were defined as expanded. Expanded tumor TCRs statistically deemed absent (corrected P<0.05) from at least one tumor region were classed as regional, and all other expanded tumor TCRs were classed as ubiquitous. Renyi diversity was calculated using the R vegan package after each repertoire was subsampled 100 times to 5,000 TCRs. To build CDR3 similarity networks, amino acid triplet string-kernel similarity was used, and CDR3s were connected when their pairwise similarity was above 0.82. TCRdb reprocessed the public reads (quality trimming at Q25 with fastp, clone calling with MiXCR) and kept in-frame beta chains. Rows are unified per CDR3 protein, each entry keeping the most common DNA and genes. TCRdb's processing, not the study's, gives the V and J calls here. The sample table lists over a thousand distinct CDR3 sequences, around 30% of them with a count of one. Clones ranked in the top ten supply roughly a third of the sample.

Study-wide conclusions, independent of this receptor: Additional single-cell paired TCR alpha and beta sequencing was considered necessary to confirm, at a functional level, the hypothesis that regional TCRs recognize regional mutations. The count of ubiquitous expanded TCRs correlated with the count of ubiquitous nonsynonymous mutations, and the count of regional expanded TCRs correlated with the count of regional nonsynonymous mutations. TCR-seq coverage of tumor T cells was estimated at only 7% to 8.5% for alpha chains and around 14% for beta chains. A correlation was observed between the number of expanded intratumoral alpha and beta TCRs and the tumor nonsynonymous mutation count.

The receptor's source is a male donor with early-stage non-small cell lung cancer. This chain is built from TRBV18 and TRBJ2-2; 9 bases in the junction line up with TRBD2. The material sequenced was lung tumor tissue, taken at surgery. The CDR3 in this case is CASSPRTSEGGELFF. The bases read TGTGCCAGCTCACCACGGACTAGCGAGGGCGGGGAGCTGTTTTTT. The CDR3, completed at both ends by the reference TRBV18 and TRBJ2-2 genes, gives the full variable domain NAGVMQNPRHLVRRRGQEARLRCSPMKGHSHVYWYRQLPEEGLKFMVYLQKENIIDESGMPKERFSAEFPKEGPSILRIQQVVRGDSAAYFCASSPRTSEGGELFFGEGSRLTVL.